The 15 T cell receptor beta chains below all came from one sample that was sequenced in a study of shared clonotypes between healthy human individuals. Only in-frame clones appear in the TCRdb table, and some are missing; sequencing was by immunoSEQ multiplex PCR. Among 1.5 million to 2.5 million clones listed, 85% to 95% were seen once. CD45RO-negative, CCR7-selected cells formed the naive CD8 fraction, which excluded terminally differentiated effector memory CD45RA+ cells. Sequencing used naive CD8+ T cells sorted from blood. Receptor source: a man between 18 and 35 years old in good health.

The chain combines TRBV5-8 with TRBJ1-2, with D possibly matching TRBD1 (5 bases). V was shortened by 3 bases and J by 7 bases, with 16 bases between the two germline ends. Germline V gene data show CDR1 as SGHTS and CDR2 as YDEGEE. The CDR3 sequence is 14 residues long. The CDR3 spells CASSWINGGSGYTF. DNA for the CDR3: TGTGCCAGCAGCTGGATCAATGGGGGAAGTGGCTACACCTTC.

This chain uses TRBV6-6 with TRBJ2-7, with D possibly being TRBD1 or TRBD2 (5 bases each). Between the trimmed V and J ends, which lost 2 bases and 4 bases, there was a span of 12 bases. The CDR3 extends over 14 amino acids. CDR1 and CDR2 (germline): MNHNY, SVGAGI (reference sequence). The CDR3 sequence is CASSYNRGVYEQYF. The CDR3 bases are TGTGCCAGCAGTTACAATAGGGGAGTATACGAGCAGTACTTC.

V and J are TRBV27 and TRBJ1-4; no definite D call. The CDR3 totals 15 residues. Trimming stripped 0 bases from V and 2 bases from J, with 7 bases between. Per germline, CDR1 MNHEY and CDR2 SMNVEV (reference sequence). The CDR3: CASSLSGWTNEKLFF. The CDR3 DNA is TGTGCCAGCAGTTTATCCGGGTGGACTAATGAAAAACTGTTTTTT.

The rearrangement joins TRBV7-6 to TRBJ2-7; a possible D gene is TRBD1 (5 bases). The germline V gene encodes CDR1 SGHVS and CDR2 FNYEAQ. V lost 8 bases to trimming and J lost 3 bases, with 11 bases between them. There are 12 residues in the CDR3. The CDR3 region has the DNA TGTGCCAGCGGAAATCAGGGCTACGAGCAGTACTTC. Translated, it gives CASGNQGYEQYF.

The rearrangement joins TRBV15 to TRBJ1-6; the D is unclear. Trimming took off 4 bases at V and 15 bases at J, with 13 bases between the two ends. Looked up from germline, CDR1 is LNHNV and CDR2 is YYDKDF (reference sequence). The length of the CDR3 is 12 residues. The CDR3 coding sequence is TGTGCCACCAGCACCACGGACGATGTCCTCCACTTT. It codes for CATSTTDDVLHF. The complete variable domain, with remaining parts taken from reference TRBV15 and TRBJ1-6, reads DAMVIQNPRYQVTQFGKPVTLSCSQTLNHNVMYWYQQKSSQAPKLLFHYYDKDFNNEADTPDNFQSRRPNTSFCFLDIRSPGLGDTAMYLCATSTTDDVLHFGNGTRLTVT.

V gene TRBV27 combines with J gene TRBJ2-1; TRBD1 aligns across 7 bases. The CDR3 consists of 15 residues. The germline V gene encodes CDR1 MNHEY and CDR2 SMNVEV (reference sequence). The J segment lost 2 bases and the V segment lost 5 bases, leaving 6 bases of the junction unmatched. CDR3 in amino acids: CASSPPGQAYNEQFF. For the CDR3, the DNA is TGTGCCAGCAGTCCTCCAGGACAGGCCTACAATGAGCAGTTCTTC.

The chain employs TRBV9 and TRBJ2-2; tentatively, D is TRBD2 (5 bases). Trimming stripped 4 bases from V and 7 bases from J, with 20 bases between. Germline V gene data show CDR1 as SGDLS and CDR2 as YYNGEE. CDR3 length equals 16 residues. CDR3 in DNA: TGTGCCAGCAGCCCATCCCCGGACTCGTCCATCGGGGAGCTGTTTTTT. Translation: CASSPSPDSSIGELFF.

The V and J genes are TRBV5-1 and TRBJ2-7, with D unresolved. CDR1 SGHRS and CDR2 YFSETQ come from the germline V gene. V lost 7 bases and J lost 0, with 14 bases in between. The CDR3 contains 14 residues. CDR3 region: CASGVEGSSYEQYF. In nucleotides, the CDR3 is TGCGCCAGCGGGGTCGAAGGAAGCTCCTACGAGCAGTACTTC.

V and J are TRBV7-9 and TRBJ1-1; D might be TRBD1 (5 bases). The CDR3 length is 14 residues. V lost 1 base to trimming and J lost 5 bases, with 11 bases between them. The germline V gene encodes CDR1 SEHNR and CDR2 FQNEAQ (reference sequence). The CDR3: CASSLVPGGTEAFF. The CDR3 DNA is TGTGCCAGCAGCTTAGTTCCGGGGGGGACTGAAGCTTTCTTT.

Points on this clone: Other DNA sequences in this sample translate to the same CDR3. V gene TRBV27 combines with J gene TRBJ2-7, with D uncertain. The CDR3 extends over 12 amino acids. Germline lookup yields CDR1 MNHEY and CDR2 SMNVEV (reference sequence). Trimming cost V 9 bases and J 2 bases, with 11 bases left between them. This CDR3 reads CASGWGTYEQYF. Written as DNA, the CDR3 is TGTGCCAGTGGCTGGGGAACCTACGAGCAGTACTTC.

The chain couples TRBV18 to TRBJ2-7, with D unclear. Trimming shortened V by 3 bases and J by 1 base, and 13 bases separated the two germline ends. The germline gives CDR1 KGHSH, CDR2 LQKENI. The CDR3 is 15 residues long. The CDR3 sequence: CASSPQAVASYEQYF. The CDR3 region has the DNA TGTGCCAGCTCACCCCAGGCTGTAGCATCCTACGAGCAGTACTTC.

The chain has TRBV19 and TRBJ1-6; no firm D call. V lost 0 bases and J lost 0, with 15 bases in between. CDR1 LNHDA and CDR2 SQIVND come from the germline V gene (reference sequence). This CDR3 has 19 amino acids. In nucleotides, the CDR3 is TGTGCCAGTAGTATAGAGCCGCAGACCATTTACTCCTATAATTCACCCCTCCACTTT. Encoded protein: CASSIEPQTIYSYNSPLHF.

To note about this clone: Other DNA variants within this sample encode the same CDR3. The rearrangement uses TRBV9 and TRBJ2-1; TRBD1 agrees at 8 bases. J was trimmed by 1 base and V by 0 bases; bases with no gene match: 3. The CDR3 loop spans 16 amino acids. Germline CDR1 SGDLS, CDR2 YYNGEE. CDR3 protein: CASSVGGQGSYNEQFF. The CDR3 region has the DNA TGTGCCAGCAGCGTAGGCGGACAGGGATCCTACAATGAGCAGTTCTTC.

Here the CDR3 DNA reads TGTGCCAGCAATCCTACGGGGGGCGTCCAAGAGACCCAGTACTTC. Translation gives CASNPTGGVQETQYF. The V and J genes are TRBV6-5 and TRBJ2-5; possible D gene TRBD2, 7 bases. This CDR3 is built from 15 residues. CDR1 and CDR2 (germline): MNHEY, SVGAGI. The V gene lost 7 bases and the J gene lost 1 base, with 16 bases spanning the gap.

The chain joins TRBV5-6 to TRBJ2-7; TRBD1 is a possible D gene (5 bases). Germline CDR1 reads SGHDT; CDR2 reads YYEEEE. The germline V and J ends were trimmed by 2 bases and 2 bases, with 11 bases remaining between them. The CDR3 loop spans 14 amino acids. CDR3 DNA: TGTGCCAGCAGCTTTAACTCAGGGCCCTACGAGCAGTACTTC. This encodes CASSFNSGPYEQYF.